These T cell receptor beta chains were read from a single sample in a study of shared T cell receptors in the human thymus. Sequenced by immunoSEQ multiplex PCR; TCRdb stores in-frame clones only, minus some. This sample has approximately 490,000 clones, with about 80% found just once. The same data also went into a second study, on human thymus T cells.

Sequenced input: thymocytes. The receptors were gathered from a boy in the first two years of life with a congenital heart defect. CDR3s include the opening cysteine and the closing phenylalanine or tryptophan. The D gene is left open where the match is weak. Part of the rows lack a size; the others show once, few, many or a class for expanded clones.

D	V	size	J	DNA	CDR3
.	TRBV5-8	.	TRBJ2-4	TGTGCCAGCAGCTTGTTGAGGCAGGGTAAAAACATTCAGTACTTC	CASSLLRQGKNIQYF
.	TRBV5-4	.	TRBJ2-7	TGTGCCAGCAGCTTGGACAGCCCCAATACCTACGAGCAGTACTTC	CASSLDSPNTYEQYF
.	TRBV4-2	.	TRBJ2-5	TGTGCCAGCAGCCAAGATGGAGCTAACGGGGAAGAGACCCAGTACTTC	CASSQDGANGEETQYF
TRBD1	TRBV5-6	.	TRBJ2-2	TGTGCCAGCAGCTTGAAAGTCAGGGGGCCGGACACCGGGGAGCTGTTTTTT	CASSLKVRGPDTGELFF
.	TRBV30	.	TRBJ2-6	TGTGCCTGGAGGCCCCGAACCACTCTGATGGGGGCCAACGTCCTGACTTTC	CAWRPRTTLMGANVLTF
TRBD2	TRBV4-1	.	TRBJ2-1	TGCGCCAGCAGCCAAGATAAGGGCGGGAGTTTCGATGAGCAGTTCTTC	CASSQDKGGSFDEQFF
.	TRBV27	.	TRBJ1-5	TGTGCCAGCAGCCCGGAGGGGCGCAATCAGCCCCAGCATTTT	CASSPEGRNQPQHF
TRBD2	TRBV7-2	.	TRBJ2-1	TGTGCCAGCAGTCCTCGGGGTAGCGGGAGGGGGGGGCGCAATGAGCAGTTCTTC	CASSPRGSGRGGRNEQFF
TRBD2	TRBV30	once	TRBJ2-1	TGTGCCTGGAGTGTAAGGCTAGCGGTTACCAATGAGCAGTTCTTC	CAWSVRLAVTNEQFF
TRBD1	TRBV11-2	once	TRBJ2-7	TGTGCCAGCAGCTCTCCTCCGGGACAGGGCTACGAGCAGTACTTC	CASSSPPGQGYEQYF
TRBD2	TRBV7-9	.	TRBJ2-1	TGTGCCAGCAGCTTAGGAGGGACTACTTACAATGAGCAGTTCTTC	CASSLGGTTYNEQFF
TRBD2	TRBV4-2	.	TRBJ2-2	TGTGCCAGCAGCCCAGCGGGGGGCTGGACTAGCCCTCGCGCGAACACCGGGGAGCTGTTTTTT	CASSPAGGWTSPRANTGELFF
TRBD2	TRBV19	.	TRBJ2-1	TGTGCCACCGGGACTAGCGGGCCCTACAATGAGCAGTTCTTC	CATGTSGPYNEQFF
.	TRBV6-5	.	TRBJ2-1	TGTGCCAGCAGCCCCGGGATAGCCCACTACAATGAGCAGTTCTTC	CASSPGIAHYNEQFF
TRBD1	TRBV27	once	TRBJ2-7	TGTGCCAGCAACCCGGGACAGGCCTCCTACGAGCAGTACTTC	CASNPGQASYEQYF
TRBD1	TRBV4-2	few	TRBJ1-1	TGTGCCAGCAGTCAGCACGGGACAGCAGAAAACACTGAAGCTTTCTTT	CASSQHGTAENTEAFF
TRBD1	TRBV19	.	TRBJ2-7	TGTGCCAGTAGTATAGTATCGGGGACAGGGGGCTACGAGCAGTACTTC	CASSIVSGTGGYEQYF
.	TRBV4-3	.	TRBJ2-1	TGCGCCAGCAGCCAACAAACTTGCCCCCCCTACAATGAGCAGTTCTTC	CASSQQTCPPYNEQFF
TRBD2	TRBV14	.	TRBJ2-2	TGTGCCAGCAGCCAAGAGAGGATAGCGGGAGGGCCTGGGAACACCGGGGAGCTGTTTTTT	CASSQERIAGGPGNTGELFF
.	TRBV19	.	TRBJ2-5	TGTGCCAGTAGTACCAAAGCCCACCTCGCAGGGCGAATAGAGACCCAGTACTTC	CASSTKAHLAGRIETQYF
TRBD2	TRBV5-4	.	TRBJ2-3	TGTGCCAGCAGCTGGGAGCGGGATCCCCCTTCTGACACGCAGTATTTT	CASSWERDPPSDTQYF
.	TRBV4-3	.	TRBJ1-2	TGCGCCAGCAGCCAATACACAGGCAGGAGCTACACCTTC	CASSQYTGRSYTF
TRBD1	TRBV5-1	.	TRBJ1-1	TGCGCCAGCAGTCCCGACAGGGGATACACTGAAGCTTTCTTT	CASSPDRGYTEAFF
TRBD1	TRBV29-1	.	TRBJ2-1	TGCAGCGTTGAAGGGAGAGGGACAGACGGCTACAATGAGCAGTTCTTC	CSVEGRGTDGYNEQFF
.	TRBV14	.	TRBJ2-7	TGTGCCAGCAGCCAGTCGAATAGCGGTCCCTCCTACGAGCAGTACTTC	CASSQSNSGPSYEQYF
.	TRBV6-1	.	TRBJ2-3	TGTGCCAGCAGTGAAGAGAAGAGAGGGACAGATACGCAGTATTTT	CASSEEKRGTDTQYF
TRBD1	TRBV28	.	TRBJ1-1	TGTGCCAGCAGTTTACAGGGGGCTTCTGAAGCTTTCTTT	CASSLQGASEAFF